The 29 T cell receptor beta chains below all came from one sample that was sequenced in a study of cytomegalovirus exposure and HLA in healthy donors. Sequencing was performed with immunoSEQ multiplex PCR; in TCRdb, only in-frame clones are kept and a portion is missing. The sample includes hundreds of thousands of clones, about 92% of them seen just once. Sequencing was performed on PBMCs. Receptor source: a woman aged 30 to 39 in good health and CMV-seronegative.

V gene TRBV2 combines with J gene TRBJ2-2, with D possibly matching TRBD2 (6 bases). V was clipped by 0 bases and J by 1 base, with 12 bases between them. Germline CDR1 and CDR2: SNHLY and FYNNEI. CDR3 size: 17 residues. CDR3 sequence reads: CASSEAVAELNTGELFF. CDR3 DNA sequence: TGTGCCAGCAGTGAAGCGGTAGCGGAGTTGAACACCGGGGAGCTGTTTTTT.

The rearrangement joins TRBV7-2 to TRBJ2-1; D gene ambiguous. The CDR3 spans 16 residues. V lost 1 base and J 5 bases, leaving 15 bases between the germline ends. CDR1 SGHTA and CDR2 FQGNSA come from the germline V gene. The CDR3 DNA is TGTGCCAGCAGCTTAGGTCTAGGTATCGGGCACAATGAGCAGTTCTTC. It codes for CASSLGLGIGHNEQFF.

V gene TRBV29-1 combines with J gene TRBJ2-7; perhaps D is TRBD1 or TRBD2 (5 bases each). The V and J ends lost 6 bases and 5 bases respectively, with 11 bases between them. CDR3 size: 11 residues. Germline values: CDR1 SQVTM, CDR2 ANQGSEA. The CDR3 coding sequence is TGCAGCGTAGAGGGACCCCACGAGCAGTACTTC. Translation: CSVEGPHEQYF.

This chain joins TRBV9 and TRBJ1-2; TRBD1 aligns across 11 bases. The CDR3 runs 18 residues. The trim removed 0 bases at V and 5 bases at J, leaving 12 bases unmatched. Germline assignment: CDR1 SGDLS and CDR2 YYNGEE. The CDR3 sequence is CASSVEKVWTGGLYGYTF. CDR3 nucleotide sequence: TGTGCCAGCAGCGTAGAAAAAGTCTGGACAGGGGGCCTGTATGGCTACACCTTC.

V gene TRBV2 combines with J gene TRBJ2-5, with a possible D match to TRBD2 (6 bases). Trimming pared 9 bases from V and 4 bases from J, leaving 12 bases between. The CDR3 is 12 residues long. CDR1 and CDR2 from the germline V gene are SNHLY and FYNNEI. The CDR3 region has the DNA TGTGCCAGTGCCGGGGGAGGAGAGACCCAGTACTTC. It translates to CASAGGGETQYF.

The V call is TRBV11-2, the J call TRBJ2-7, with 11 positions matching TRBD2. CDR1 SGHAT and CDR2 FQNNGV come from the germline V gene. V trimming: 5 bases; J trimming: 3 bases; junction bases outside the gene matches: 6. The CDR3 runs to 15 residues. The CDR3 sequence: CASSLTSGSLYEQYF. For the CDR3, the DNA is TGTGCCAGCAGCCTAACTAGCGGGAGTCTCTACGAGCAGTACTTC.

The rearrangement links TRBV7-6 to TRBJ2-2; D may match TRBD1 or TRBD2 (5 bases each). Germline V gives CDR1 SGHVS, CDR2 FNYEAQ. CDR3 size: 17 residues. V lost 0 bases and J 4 bases, leaving 15 bases between the germline ends. CDR3 loop: CASSLAITGLSTGELFF. In nucleotides, the CDR3 is TGTGCCAGCAGCTTAGCGATTACAGGACTCTCCACCGGGGAGCTGTTTTTT.

This clone was seen a few times. The rearrangement links TRBV7-9 to TRBJ1-5, with TRBD1 as a possible D gene (5 bases). The V and J ends lost 3 bases and 4 bases respectively, with 7 bases between them. Germline CDR1 SEHNR, CDR2 FQNEAQ (reference sequence). This CDR3 has 13 amino acids. CDR3: CASSLGVNQPQHF. CDR3 in DNA: TGTGCCAGCAGCTTGGGGGTGAATCAGCCCCAGCATTTT.

This chain connects TRBV7-9 to TRBJ2-5, with D perhaps TRBD1 (5 bases). The V gene lost 2 bases and the J gene lost 5 bases, with 9 bases spanning the gap. This CDR3 region has 13 residues. From germline, CDR1 is SEHNR and CDR2 FQNEAQ (reference sequence). CDR3 sequence reads: CASSLQGRETQYF. The CDR3 DNA follows: TGTGCCAGCAGCTTACAGGGTAGGGAGACCCAGTACTTC.

This rearrangement joins TRBV19 to TRBJ2-7; 8 bases fit TRBD1. Trimming removed 5 bases from V and 2 bases from J; junction bases left unmatched: 8. This CDR3 is built from 15 residues. Germline values: CDR1 LNHDA, CDR2 SQIVND (reference sequence). The CDR3 DNA is TGTGCCAGTAGTCCCGGACAGGGTTTGGCCTACGAGCAGTACTTC. Its protein is CASSPGQGLAYEQYF.

The chain combines TRBV30 with TRBJ1-2; unclear D gene. There are 11 residues in the CDR3. V was shortened by 3 bases and J by 5 bases, with 7 bases between the two germline ends. Per the germline V gene, CDR1 is GTSNPN and CDR2 is SVGIG (reference sequence). The CDR3 sequence: CAWSSYYGYTF. DNA for the CDR3: TGTGCCTGGAGCAGCTATTATGGCTACACCTTC.

The rearrangement joins TRBV28 to TRBJ2-7; 12 bases line up with TRBD1. J gave up 3 bases and V 7 bases, and 10 bases lay outside the gene matches. Germline V lookup: CDR1 MDHEN, CDR2 SYDVKM. This CDR3 is 16 amino acids long. The CDR3 protein is CASNLAGTGGIYEQYF. In DNA, the CDR3 is TGTGCCAGCAACCTCGCCGGGACAGGGGGCATCTACGAGCAGTACTTC.

Comment on this clone: Other DNA sequences in this sample translate to the same CDR3. The V and J genes are TRBV2 and TRBJ2-3; 11 nucleotides line up with TRBD2. The junction had 6 bases not matched to a gene; V was cut back by 6 bases and J by 4 bases. From germline, CDR1 is SNHLY and CDR2 FYNNEI. The CDR3 consists of 15 residues. CDR3 nucleotides: TGTGCCAGCAGCCCCACTAGCGGGAGCGCAGATACGCAGTATTTT. Translated: CASSPTSGSADTQYF. Combining the CDR3 with reference TRBV2 and TRBJ2-3 gives the whole variable domain EPEVTQTPSHQVTQMGQEVILRCVPISNHLYFYWYRQILGQKVEFLVSFYNNEISEKSEIFDDQFSVERPDGSNFTLKIRSTKLEDSAMYFCASSPTSGSADTQYFGPGTRLTVL.

This clone was observed a handful of times. V and J are TRBV7-8 and TRBJ2-7; D unresolved. This CDR3 region has 12 residues. Looked up from germline, CDR1 is SGHVS and CDR2 is FQNEAQ. V lost 5 bases and J 3 bases, leaving 8 bases between the germline ends. In nucleotides, the CDR3 is TGTGCCAGCAGCGCCCCGGGCTACGAGCAGTACTTC. It is translated as CASSAPGYEQYF.

The rearrangement joins TRBV7-3 to TRBJ2-7; possible D gene TRBD2, 6 bases. This CDR3 has 15 amino acids. The ends were cut back, 1 base at V and 4 bases at J, with 14 bases in the middle. CDR1 is SGHTA and CDR2 is FQGTGA in the germline V gene. CDR3 protein: CASSLKGGLSYEQYF. The CDR3 bases are TGTGCCAGCAGCTTAAAGGGAGGACTCTCTTACGAGCAGTACTTC.

The chain links TRBV9 to TRBJ2-7, with 10 bases lining up with TRBD1. In germline, CDR1 is SGDLS, CDR2 YYNGEE. The CDR3 consists of 15 residues. V lost 4 bases and J lost 2; bases outside the gene matches: 6. The CDR3 loop is CASSPWDRGTYEQYF. CDR3 bases: TGTGCCAGCAGCCCCTGGGACAGGGGAACCTACGAGCAGTACTTC. Based on the CDR3 plus reference TRBV9 and TRBJ2-7, the full variable domain is DSGVTQTPKHLITATGQRVTLRCSPRSGDLSVYWYQQSLDQGLQFLIQYYNGEERAKGNILERFSAQQFPDLHSELNLSSLELGDSALYFCASSPWDRGTYEQYFGPGTRLTVT.

The chain is built from TRBV5-6 and TRBJ2-7; TRBD1 is a possible D gene (5 bases). Trimming took 4 bases from V and 0 from J, leaving 14 bases between them. The CDR3 consists of 15 residues. The germline gives CDR1 SGHDT, CDR2 YYEEEE. CDR3 region: CASSGEQVSSYEQYF. The CDR3 region has the DNA TGTGCCAGCAGCGGGGAACAGGTTAGCTCCTACGAGCAGTACTTC. Full variable domain (remainder filled in from reference TRBV5-6 and TRBJ2-7): DAGVTQSPTHLIKTRGQQVTLRCSPKSGHDTVSWYQQALGQGPQFIFQYYEEEERQRGNFPDRFSGHQFPNYSSELNVNALLLGDSALYLCASSGEQVSSYEQYFGPGTRLTVT.

The chain links TRBV7-8 to TRBJ2-7, with D possibly being TRBD2 (7 bases). CDR1 and CDR2 (germline): SGHVS, FQNEAQ. CDR3 size: 19 residues. The ends were cut back, 5 bases at V and 0 bases at J, with 26 bases in the middle. The CDR3 protein is CASSPRLVGASGLSYEQYF. In DNA, the CDR3 is TGTGCCAGCAGCCCCCGGTTAGTGGGGGCTAGCGGCCTCTCCTACGAGCAGTACTTC.

The rearrangement links TRBV6-5 to TRBJ2-2, with D uncertain. CDR1 is MNHEY and CDR2 is SVGAGI in the germline V gene. The CDR3 is made up of 15 amino acids. V was pared by 0 bases and J by 4 bases, with 9 bases between. The CDR3 sequence is CASSYSTWLTGELFF. In DNA form, the CDR3 reads TGTGCCAGCAGTTACTCTACCTGGCTCACCGGGGAGCTGTTTTTT.

The genes are TRBV7-2 and TRBJ2-2, with D unresolved. Looked up from germline, CDR1 is SGHTA and CDR2 is FQGNSA. The ends were cut back, 1 base at V and 3 bases at J, with 9 bases in the middle. CDR3 length: 15 amino acids. The CDR3 nucleotides read TGTGCCAGCAGCTTAGTTCTGGGTGACACCGGGGAGCTGTTTTTT. It codes for CASSLVLGDTGELFF.

The chain uses TRBV12-5 and TRBJ2-1, with D perhaps matching TRBD2 (6 bases). Trimming shortened V by 7 bases and J by 2 bases, and 12 bases separated the two germline ends. The germline gives CDR1 LGHNT, CDR2 FRNRAP. CDR3 length: 14 residues. Written as DNA, the CDR3 is TGTGCTAGTGCCGGGACTGTACCCTACAATGAGCAGTTCTTC. Translated, it gives CASAGTVPYNEQFF.

The CDR3: CAMGAEGGFSESTDTQYF. The CDR3 coding sequence is TGTGCCATGGGGGCAGAGGGAGGATTTTCCGAAAGCACAGATACGCAGTATTTT. This chain links TRBV10-3 with TRBJ2-3; the D call may be TRBD1 or TRBD2 (6 bases each). The CDR3 runs to 18 residues. V gave up 9 bases and J gave up 0 bases, with 25 bases separating them. CDR1 is ENHRY and CDR2 is SYGVKD in the germline V gene.

The gene calls are TRBV27 and TRBJ2-3; D call uncertain. V gave up 5 bases and J gave up 0 bases, with 6 bases separating them. Germline CDR1 MNHEY, CDR2 SMNVEV (reference sequence). The CDR3 spans 13 residues. As DNA, the CDR3 is TGTGCCAGCAGTGGGTACAGCACAGATACGCAGTATTTT. Protein sequence: CASSGYSTDTQYF.

The V call is TRBV19, the J call TRBJ1-5, with D possibly TRBD1 on 5 matching bases. The CDR3 has 15 residues. The V gene's germline CDR1 is LNHDA and CDR2 SQIVND (reference sequence). Trimming removed 5 bases from V and 1 base from J, with 12 bases in between. The CDR3: CASSAVGGSNQPQHF. In DNA form, the CDR3 reads TGTGCCAGTAGTGCCGTGGGGGGAAGCAATCAGCCCCAGCATTTT.

This chain links TRBV27 with TRBJ1-1; 10 nucleotides align to TRBD1. The ends lost 5 bases at V and 0 bases at J; junction bases unmatched: 6. CDR1 and CDR2 from the germline V gene are MNHEY and SMNVEV (reference sequence). This CDR3 has 16 residues. The DNA of the CDR3 is TGTGCCAGCAGTCTCCGACAGGGGGCTATGAACACTGAAGCTTTCTTT. This translates into CASSLRQGAMNTEAFF.

Points on this clone: Sequence at one end of the junction differs from germline and may be a read error. The rearrangement links TRBV6-5 to TRBJ2-7; perhaps TRBD1 as D (5 bases). The CDR3 consists of 15 residues. CDR1 MNHEY and CDR2 SVGAGI come from the germline V gene. The CDR3 region is CVSSYSGRVTYEQYF. CDR3 DNA: TGTGTCAGCAGTTACTCAGGGCGCGTCACCTACGAGCAGTACTTC.

The rearrangement uses TRBV4-1 and TRBJ1-4; no reliable D call. The germline V and J ends were trimmed by 3 bases and 0 bases, with 2 bases remaining between them. The CDR3 consists of 13 residues. Germline lookup yields CDR1 MGHRA and CDR2 YSYEKL. DNA for the CDR3: TGCGCCAGCAGCCAGGCAACTAATGAAAAACTGTTTTTT. As protein: CASSQATNEKLFF.

The CDR3, as DNA: TGTGCCAGCAGTCAAACCGGGACAGCACCCTACGAGCAGTACTTC. Translating it yields CASSQTGTAPYEQYF. The rearrangement links TRBV6-5 to TRBJ2-7, with 7 nucleotides matching TRBD1. The CDR3 is 15 amino acids. Germline CDR1 MNHEY, CDR2 SVGAGI. V was pared by 5 bases and J by 2 bases, with 9 bases of the junction left unmatched.

This clone occurred once. The chain carries TRBV14 and TRBJ1-2; D not resolved. The V end was cut by 3 bases, the J end by 4 bases, with 9 bases between. CDR1 and CDR2 (germline): SGHDN, FVKESK. CDR3 length equals 13 residues. CDR3 sequence (DNA): TGTGCCAGCAGCCAGATGAAAGGCTATGGCTACACCTTC. It specifies CASSQMKGYGYTF.